Following are 29 T cell receptor beta chains from one sample sequenced in a study of beta chain features in type 1 diabetes. The entirety of the isolated RNA underwent reverse transcription, so expressed TCRB transcripts were sequenced. Repertoires were generated with immunoSEQ multiplex PCR, while TCRdb's copy carries only in-frame clones and drops some. In the table there are approximately 160,000 clones, around 8% of which are singletons. The material sequenced was central memory CD4+ T cells from blood. The receptors originated from a man younger than 35 in good health.

A few counts support this clone. The V call is TRBV28, the J call TRBJ1-5; D call uncertain. The CDR3 is made up of 14 amino acids. V was cut by 7 bases and J by 1 base, with 11 bases left in between. Germline assignment: CDR1 MDHEN and CDR2 SYDVKM. CDR3 loop: CASNPGSSNQPQHF. CDR3 sequence (DNA): TGTGCCAGCAATCCGGGGTCCAGCAATCAGCCCCAGCATTTT.

The CDR3 here is CAWSVRGVQLFF. In DNA, the CDR3 is TGTGCCTGGAGTGTAAGGGGTGTTCAACTGTTTTTT. This chain uses TRBV30 with TRBJ1-4, with D perhaps TRBD1 (5 bases). Trimming took off 0 bases at V and 12 bases at J, with 11 bases between the two ends. Per the germline V gene, CDR1 is GTSNPN and CDR2 is SVGIG (reference sequence). This CDR3 contains 12 residues.

The chain is built from TRBV7-2 and TRBJ1-1; D is unclear. Germline CDR1 and CDR2: SGHTA and FQGNSA. The V end lost 3 bases, the J end lost 6 bases, and 11 bases lay between the germline ends. The CDR3 length is 13 residues. The CDR3 loop reads CASSLVRESEAFF. Here the CDR3 DNA reads TGTGCCAGCAGCTTGGTTCGGGAATCTGAAGCTTTCTTT.

This clone was counted only a few times. The V call is TRBV2, the J call TRBJ2-3; D may be TRBD2 (6 bases). The germline gives CDR1 SNHLY, CDR2 FYNNEI. Between the trimmed V and J ends, which lost 5 bases and 5 bases, there was a span of 17 bases. This CDR3 spans 15 amino acids. This chain's CDR3 is CASSFSGDQGDTQYF. CDR3 coding DNA: TGTGCCAGCAGTTTTTCGGGGGATCAGGGAGATACGCAGTATTTT. The variable domain in full, with the rest retrieved from reference TRBV2 and TRBJ2-3, is EPEVTQTPSHQVTQMGQEVILRCVPISNHLYFYWYRQILGQKVEFLVSFYNNEISEKSEIFDDQFSVERPDGSNFTLKIRSTKLEDSAMYFCASSFSGDQGDTQYFGPGTRLTVL.

J is TRBJ2-1 and V is TRBV7-2; unclear D gene. V was pared by 3 bases and J by 4 bases, with 7 bases between. The V gene's germline CDR1 is SGHTA and CDR2 FQGNSA. There are 13 residues in the CDR3. CDR3 nucleotide sequence: TGTGCCAGCAGCTTCGCGTATTACAATGAGCAGTTCTTC. This gives the protein CASSFAYYNEQFF.

V and J are TRBV27 and TRBJ2-7, with 8 bases aligning to TRBD2. Germline CDR1 is MNHEY and CDR2 is SMNVEV (reference sequence). Losses at the gene ends were 6 bases for V and 0 bases for J; bases not matched to a gene: 16. The CDR3 is 18 amino acids. This chain's CDR3 is CASSHHVGGGRVSYEQYF. Here the CDR3 DNA reads TGTGCCAGCAGCCACCATGTCGGGGGGGGGCGCGTCTCCTACGAGCAGTACTTC.

Regarding this clone: Other nucleotide sequences in the sample specify the same CDR3. The V gene is TRBV30, the J gene TRBJ1-5; D is undetermined. Per the germline V gene, CDR1 is GTSNPN and CDR2 is SVGIG (reference sequence). V lost 1 base, J lost 2 bases, and 6 bases lay in between. This CDR3 is built from 13 residues. The CDR3 DNA reads TGTGCCTGGAGTGGGGGAGGCAATCAGCCCCAGCATTTT. This encodes CAWSGGGNQPQHF.

This clone came up a few times. The chain joins TRBV29-1 to TRBJ1-1; D unresolved. The CDR3 totals 14 residues. Germline assignment: CDR1 SQVTM and CDR2 ANQGSEA. Trimming removed 5 bases at V and 0 bases at J, with 13 bases between. The CDR3 DNA reads as TGCAGCGTTTTCCTCTCAACGGTGAACACTGAAGCTTTCTTT. It translates to CSVFLSTVNTEAFF. The complete variable domain, with remaining parts taken from reference TRBV29-1 and TRBJ1-1, reads SAVISQKPSRDICQRGTSLTIQCQVDSQVTMMFWYRQQPGQSLTLIATANQGSEATYESGFVIDKFPISRPNLTFSTLTVSNMSPEDSSIYLCSVFLSTVNTEAFFGQGTRLTVV.

This clone appeared a few times. The V call is TRBV2, the J call TRBJ1-6, with no clear D. Trimming removed 7 bases from V and 5 bases from J, with 9 bases in between. CDR1 and CDR2 (germline): SNHLY, FYNNEI. The CDR3 contains 13 residues. CDR3 coding DNA: TGTGCCAGCAAGACAACAAATAATTCACCCCTCCACTTT. Translating it yields CASKTTNNSPLHF.

This clone has a handful of counts. The rearrangement links TRBV6-5 to TRBJ1-5; unclear D gene. This CDR3 has 14 residues. V gave up 0 bases and J gave up 5 bases, with 8 bases separating them. Germline V gene lookup returns CDR1 MNHEY and CDR2 SVGAGI. The CDR3 loop reads CASSYSRGDQPQHF. The CDR3 DNA reads as TGTGCCAGCAGTTACTCGCGAGGTGATCAGCCCCAGCATTTT.

The V gene is TRBV28, the J gene TRBJ1-4; D unclear. Between the trimmed V and J ends, which lost 6 bases and 5 bases, there was a span of 7 bases. CDR1 and CDR2 (germline): MDHEN, SYDVKM. This CDR3 contains 12 residues. This CDR3 is CASRTSNEKLFF. In DNA, the CDR3 is TGTGCCAGCAGGACATCAAATGAAAAACTGTTTTTT.

This clone was counted ten times or more. The CDR3 sequence is CASRSGLAGELFF. The DNA of the CDR3 is TGTGCCAGCAGATCCGGACTAGCCGGGGAGCTGTTTTTT. The V call is TRBV7-9, the J call TRBJ2-2; 7 bases line up with TRBD2. Looked up from germline, CDR1 is SEHNR and CDR2 is FQNEAQ (reference sequence). The trim removed 6 bases at V and 6 bases at J, leaving 4 bases unmatched. The CDR3 spans 13 residues.

This chain joins TRBV5-1 and TRBJ2-5; 7 nucleotides align to TRBD2. The CDR3 runs 15 residues. J was trimmed by 2 bases and V by 0 bases; bases with no gene match: 4. Germline-derived CDR1 and CDR2 are SGHRS and YFSETQ. CDR3 protein: CASSLGASGQETQYF. The CDR3 nucleotides read TGCGCCAGCAGCTTGGGGGCTAGCGGACAAGAGACCCAGTACTTC.

In this sample, this clone turned up many times. The V gene is TRBV5-1, the J gene TRBJ2-2; 7 bases map to TRBD2. Germline V CDR1 and CDR2: SGHRS, YFSETQ. This CDR3 has 15 amino acids. J lost 0 bases, V lost 4 bases, and 3 bases had no gene match. DNA for the CDR3: TGCGCCAGCAGCCCGGGGGGTACGAACACCGGGGAGCTGTTTTTT. This gives the protein CASSPGGTNTGELFF. The whole variable domain, filled in from reference TRBV5-1 and TRBJ2-2, reads KAGVTQTPRYLIKTRGQQVTLSCSPISGHRSVSWYQQTPGQGLQFLFEYFSETQRNKGNFPGRFSGRQFSNSRSEMNVSTLELGDSALYLCASSPGGTNTGELFFGEGSRLTVL.

The table lists this clone with a few counts. The chain links TRBV4-2 to TRBJ2-1, with 11 bases identical to TRBD2. The CDR3 runs 15 residues. Germline CDR1 reads LGHNA; CDR2 reads YNFKEQ. J gave up 2 bases and V 4 bases, and 1 base lay outside the gene matches. CDR3 sequence reads: CASSLSGGAYNEQFF. The CDR3 bases are TGTGCCAGCAGCCTTAGCGGGGGGGCCTACAATGAGCAGTTCTTC.

The chain combines TRBV6-1 with TRBJ1-5; 7 nucleotides agree with TRBD1. V trimming: 8 bases; J trimming: 3 bases; junction bases outside the gene matches: 7. The length of the CDR3 is 14 residues. Looked up from germline, CDR1 is MNHNS and CDR2 is SASEGT. The DNA for the CDR3 is TGTGCCAGCGGGACAGTGCGGAACAATCAGCCCCAGCATTTT. It yields the protein CASGTVRNNQPQHF.

CDR3 DNA sequence: TGTGCCGGCAACAGGGGGGGAATGAACACTGAAGCTTTCTTT. Translating gives CAGNRGGMNTEAFF. The V call is TRBV30, the J call TRBJ1-1, with TRBD1 matching over 8 bases. Germline CDR1 reads GTSNPN; CDR2 reads SVGIG (reference sequence). This CDR3 comprises 14 residues. V was clipped by 8 bases and J by 0 bases; unmatched bases: 8.

This clone was seen repeatedly, ten times or more. The chain carries TRBV30 and TRBJ2-2; 7 nucleotides match TRBD2. CDR3 length: 14 residues. The J segment lost 4 bases and the V segment lost 2 bases, leaving 4 bases of the junction unmatched. CDR1 and CDR2 from the germline V gene are GTSNPN and SVGIG (reference sequence). The CDR3 DNA sequence: TGTGCCTGGAGTTCGGGGGGTCGCACCGGGGAGCTGTTTTTT. This translates into CAWSSGGRTGELFF.

This clone was observed a few times. The CDR3 spells CAWRVRGLDGYTF. The CDR3 bases are TGTGCCTGGAGGGTGAGGGGGCTTGATGGCTACACCTTC. The rearrangement links TRBV30 to TRBJ1-2, with 7 bases lining up with TRBD1. Germline V gene lookup returns CDR1 GTSNPN and CDR2 SVGIG (reference sequence). CDR3 length: 13 amino acids. With 3 bases clipped from V and 6 bases from J, the junction kept 7 bases outside the gene matches.

This clone was recorded a few times. The chain recombines TRBV4-3 with TRBJ1-1, with D maybe TRBD1 (5 bases). CDR3 length equals 15 residues. V was shortened by 0 bases and J by 3 bases, with 11 bases between the two germline ends. Germline values: CDR1 LGHNA, CDR2 YSLEER. The CDR3 here is CASSQDLRGDTEAFF. The CDR3 DNA sequence: TGCGCCAGCAGCCAAGATCTCCGGGGGGACACTGAAGCTTTCTTT.

The chain is built from TRBV7-2 and TRBJ2-7; 8 bases line up with TRBD2. The V gene's germline CDR1 is SGHTA and CDR2 FQGNSA. V lost 2 bases and J lost 7; bases outside the gene matches: 7. The CDR3 contains 14 residues. In nucleotides, the CDR3 is TGTGCCAGCAGCTTAAGGGGGACTAGTAGTGAGCAGTACTTC. Translating gives CASSLRGTSSEQYF.

This chain connects TRBV7-2 to TRBJ1-1; the D gene is possibly TRBD1 (6 bases). CDR1 and CDR2 from the germline V gene are SGHTA and FQGNSA. Between the trimmed V and J ends, which lost 8 bases and 1 base, there was a span of 11 bases. The length of the CDR3 is 13 residues. The CDR3 is CASAQGPNTEAFF. The CDR3 DNA reads as TGTGCCAGCGCACAGGGACCGAACACTGAAGCTTTCTTT.

This clone was picked up a small number of times. The J gene is TRBJ2-7, the V gene TRBV19; TRBD2 matches 10 bases. V lost 8 bases to trimming and J lost 3 bases; unmatched junction nucleotides: 10. The germline V gene encodes CDR1 LNHDA and CDR2 SQIVND (reference sequence). This CDR3 comprises 15 residues. The DNA for the CDR3 is TGTGCCAGTCGCCCTGGGACTAGCGTAATCTACGAGCAGTACTTC. Its translation is CASRPGTSVIYEQYF.

A few counts support this clone. This rearrangement joins TRBV9 to TRBJ2-5; the D gene is possibly TRBD2 (5 bases). From germline, CDR1 is SGDLS and CDR2 YYNGEE. With 0 bases removed from V and 5 bases from J, the gap between germline ends came to 17 bases. The CDR3 is 16 residues long. In DNA, the CDR3 is TGTGCCAGCAGCGTAGGATCGCCGGGGATGGGGGAGACCCAGTACTTC. Protein product: CASSVGSPGMGETQYF. Drawing the rest from reference TRBV9 and TRBJ2-5, the complete variable domain is DSGVTQTPKHLITATGQRVTLRCSPRSGDLSVYWYQQSLDQGLQFLIQYYNGEERAKGNILERFSAQQFPDLHSELNLSSLELGDSALYFCASSVGSPGMGETQYFGPGTRLLVL.

The rearrangement links TRBV2 to TRBJ1-2; tentatively, D is TRBD1 (6 bases). The CDR3 is 13 amino acids. Looked up from germline, CDR1 is SNHLY and CDR2 is FYNNEI. The ends were cut back, 5 bases at V and 7 bases at J, with 14 bases in the middle. CDR3 sequence (DNA): TGTGCCAGCAGTATCCAGGGGTGGGTTGGCTACACCTTC. It yields the protein CASSIQGWVGYTF.

This chain joins TRBV6-4 and TRBJ1-6; 9 positions agree with TRBD1. The CDR3 totals 15 residues. Germline V gives CDR1 MRHNA, CDR2 SNTAGT. Germline trimming cut 6 bases from V and 7 bases from J; bases unmatched to any gene: 7. This chain's CDR3 is CASSLMGTGNSPLHF. In DNA form, the CDR3 reads TGTGCCAGCAGCCTCATGGGGACAGGGAATTCACCCCTCCACTTT.

The CDR3 protein is CASSMGGVGYVGNQPQHF. The CDR3 DNA is TGTGCCAGCAGCATGGGGGGGGTGGGGTATGTGGGCAATCAGCCCCAGCATTTT. The J gene is TRBJ1-5, the V gene TRBV28; maybe TRBD1 (5 bases). V lost 6 bases and J lost 2, with 23 bases in between. The V gene's germline CDR1 is MDHEN and CDR2 SYDVKM. This CDR3 region has 18 residues.

The table lists this clone with a few counts. The rearrangement uses TRBV30 and TRBJ2-7, with TRBD1 matching over 9 bases. The V gene end was trimmed by 8 bases and the J gene end by 3 bases; junction bases not matched to a gene: 5. This CDR3 spans 12 amino acids. Germline CDR1 is GTSNPN and CDR2 is SVGIG (reference sequence). The CDR3 here is CARTGDGYEQYF. The CDR3, as DNA: TGTGCCCGGACAGGGGACGGCTACGAGCAGTACTTC. Filled out from reference TRBV30 and TRBJ2-7, the complete variable domain reads SQTIHQWPATLVQPVGSPLSLECTVEGTSNPNLYWYRQAAGRGLQLLFYSVGIGQISSEVPQNLSASRPQDRQFILSSKKLLLSDSGFYLCARTGDGYEQYFGPGTRLTVT.

This clone was found a few times. This likely stems from a read error, as it lies one base from a far larger clone. The chain carries TRBV5-1 and TRBJ2-5; a possible D gene is TRBD2 (6 bases). The CDR3 totals 16 residues. The ends were cut back, 0 bases at V and 2 bases at J, with 14 bases in the middle. The germline gives CDR1 SGHRS, CDR2 YFSETQ. CDR3 loop: CASSLGGGARQETQYF. DNA of the CDR3: TGCGCCAGCAGCTTGGGAGGAGGGGCAAGGCAAGAGACCCAGTACTTC.